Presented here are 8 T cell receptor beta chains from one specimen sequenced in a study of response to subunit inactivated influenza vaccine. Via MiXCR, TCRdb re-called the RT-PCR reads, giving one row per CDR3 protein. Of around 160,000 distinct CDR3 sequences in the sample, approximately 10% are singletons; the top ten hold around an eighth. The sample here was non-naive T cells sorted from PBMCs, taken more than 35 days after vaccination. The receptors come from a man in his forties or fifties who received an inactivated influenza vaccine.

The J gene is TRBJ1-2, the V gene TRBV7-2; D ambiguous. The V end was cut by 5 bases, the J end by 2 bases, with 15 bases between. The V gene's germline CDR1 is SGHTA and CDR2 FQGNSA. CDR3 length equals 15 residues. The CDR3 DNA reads TGTGCCAGCAGCGTCGGTTGGCACGGGAACTATGGCTACACCTTC. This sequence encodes CASSVGWHGNYGYTF.

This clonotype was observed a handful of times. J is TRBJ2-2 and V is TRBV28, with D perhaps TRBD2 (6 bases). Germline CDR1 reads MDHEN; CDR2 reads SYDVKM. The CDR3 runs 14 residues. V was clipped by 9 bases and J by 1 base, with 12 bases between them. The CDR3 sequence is CASRSGQNTGELFF. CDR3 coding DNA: TGTGCCAGTCGGAGCGGGCAGAACACCGGGGAGCTGTTTTTT.

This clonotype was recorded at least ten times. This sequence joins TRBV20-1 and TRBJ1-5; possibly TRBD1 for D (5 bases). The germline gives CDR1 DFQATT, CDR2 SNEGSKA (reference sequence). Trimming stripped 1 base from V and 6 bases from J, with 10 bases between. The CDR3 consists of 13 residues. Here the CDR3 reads CSARVVGVQPQHF. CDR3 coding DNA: TGCAGTGCTAGAGTTGTGGGGGTTCAGCCCCAGCATTTT.

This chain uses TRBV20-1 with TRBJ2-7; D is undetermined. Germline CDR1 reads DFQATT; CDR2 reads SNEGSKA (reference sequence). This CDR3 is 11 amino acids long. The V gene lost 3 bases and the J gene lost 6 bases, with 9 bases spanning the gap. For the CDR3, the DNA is TGCAGTGCTAGTCCTGGGCCCGAGCAGTACTTC. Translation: CSASPGPEQYF.

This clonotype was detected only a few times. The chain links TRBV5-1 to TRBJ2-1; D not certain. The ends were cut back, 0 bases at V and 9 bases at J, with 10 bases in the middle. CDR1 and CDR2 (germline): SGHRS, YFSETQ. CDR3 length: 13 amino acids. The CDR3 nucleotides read TGCGCCAGCAGCTTGGAGATGGTCAGTGAGCAGTTCTTC. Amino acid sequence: CASSLEMVSEQFF. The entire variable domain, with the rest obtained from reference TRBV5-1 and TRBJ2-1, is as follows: KAGVTQTPRYLIKTRGQQVTLSCSPISGHRSVSWYQQTPGQGLQFLFEYFSETQRNKGNFPGRFSGRQFSNSRSEMNVSTLELGDSALYLCASSLEMVSEQFFGPGTRLTVL.

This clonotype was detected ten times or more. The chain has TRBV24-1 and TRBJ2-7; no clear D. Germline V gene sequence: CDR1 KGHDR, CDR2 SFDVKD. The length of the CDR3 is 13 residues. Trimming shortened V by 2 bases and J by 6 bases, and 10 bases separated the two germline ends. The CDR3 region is CATSDSRSAEQYF. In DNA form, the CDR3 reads TGTGCCACCAGTGATTCCAGAAGCGCCGAGCAGTACTTC.

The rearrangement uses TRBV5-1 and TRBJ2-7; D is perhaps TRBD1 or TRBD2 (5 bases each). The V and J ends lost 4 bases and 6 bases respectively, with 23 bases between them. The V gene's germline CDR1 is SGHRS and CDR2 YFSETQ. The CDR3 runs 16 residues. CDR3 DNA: TGCGCCAGCAGCACCGCTACCGGGACGGGGAAATGCGAGCAGTACTTC. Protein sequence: CASSTATGTGKCEQYF.

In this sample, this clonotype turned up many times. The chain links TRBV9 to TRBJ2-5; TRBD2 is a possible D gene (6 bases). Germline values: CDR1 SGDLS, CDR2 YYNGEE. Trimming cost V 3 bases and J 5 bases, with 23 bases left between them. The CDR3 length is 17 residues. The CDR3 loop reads CASSEGVAEFLGETQYF. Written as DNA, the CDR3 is TGTGCCAGCAGCGAAGGGGTAGCGGAGTTCCTAGGGGAGACCCAGTACTTC.